The 10 T cell receptor beta chains below come from one sample, sequenced in a study of T cell responses to AZD1222 COVID-19 vaccine. Clones were read by immunoSEQ multiplex PCR, and TCRdb kept only the in-frame ones, dropping some. The data contain 180,000 or so clones, 85% to 90% of them singletons. The sample consisted of peripheral blood, taken 28 days after the second AZD1222 dose. Every receptor here comes from an adult who received the AZD1222 COVID-19 vaccine.

The chain is built from TRBV7-2 and TRBJ2-1, with D unclear. The CDR3 has 13 residues. Germline V gene data show CDR1 as SGHTA and CDR2 as FQGNSA. Deletions cut 3 bases from V and 7 bases from J, with 10 bases between. The CDR3, as DNA: TGTGCCAGCAGCTTGGGTTTGGAGAATGAGCAGTTCTTC. Its protein product is CASSLGLENEQFF.

The chain employs TRBV19 and TRBJ2-7, with TRBD2 as a possible D gene (6 bases). The germline V gene has CDR1 LNHDA and CDR2 SQIVND (reference sequence). The germline V and J ends were trimmed by 5 bases and 6 bases, with 14 bases remaining between them. The CDR3 loop spans 13 amino acids. The CDR3 DNA sequence: TGTGCCAGTAGTCCGCGGGACCTCTCCGAGCAGTACTTC. Translated, it gives CASSPRDLSEQYF.

The genes are TRBV28 and TRBJ1-4; D is possibly TRBD1 (6 bases). The V and J ends lost 6 bases and 3 bases respectively, with 11 bases between them. From germline, CDR1 is MDHEN and CDR2 SYDVKM. This CDR3 has 14 residues. The CDR3 here is CASSLTGPNEKLFF. CDR3 nucleotide sequence: TGTGCCAGCAGCCTGACAGGTCCTAATGAAAAACTGTTTTTT.

The gene calls are TRBV3-1 (or the pseudogene TRBV3-2) and TRBJ2-7; D remains ambiguous. Germline V gene lookup returns CDR1 LGHDT and CDR2 YNNKEL (reference sequence). This CDR3 has 14 residues. V was cut by 1 base and J by 1 base, with 8 bases left in between. CDR3 nucleotides: TGTGCCAGCAGCCAAGCCCCCCGGTCCTACGAGCAGTACTTC. This codes for CASSQAPRSYEQYF.

In the case of this clone: Relative to the germline gene, one junction end is altered; a read error may explain this. The chain has TRBV7-7 and TRBJ2-5; the D is unclear. The CDR3 sequence is 13 residues long. CDR1 is SSHAT and CDR2 is FNYEAQ in the germline V gene (reference sequence). The DNA for the CDR3 is TGTGCTAGCAGCTTAGGGTCTGTAGAGACCCAGTACTTC. Translating it yields CASSLGSVETQYF. The full variable domain, with the rest looked up from reference TRBV7-7 and TRBJ2-5, is GAGVSQSPRYKVTKRGQDVTLRCDPISSHATLYWYQQALGQGPEFLTYFNYEAQPDKSGLPSDRFSAERPEGSISTLTIQRTEQRDSAMYRCASSLGSVETQYFGPGTRLLVL.

The CDR3 is CASSLSGNTEAFF. CDR3 nucleotide sequence: TGTGCCAGCAGCTTATCAGGGAACACTGAAGCTTTCTTT. This chain uses TRBV7-3 with TRBJ1-1; unclear D gene. V was cut by 2 bases and J by 1 base, with 5 bases left in between. The CDR3 sequence is 13 residues long. Germline V gives CDR1 SGHTA, CDR2 FQGTGA.

V and J are TRBV28 and TRBJ2-1; 10 bases fit TRBD2. V trimming: 3 bases; J trimming: 5 bases; junction bases outside the gene matches: 4. The CDR3 sequence is 15 residues long. The germline gives CDR1 MDHEN, CDR2 SYDVKM. The CDR3 coding sequence is TGTGCCAGCAGTTTGGGGACTAGCGCCCACAATGAGCAGTTCTTC. Amino acid sequence: CASSLGTSAHNEQFF.

This clone was detected a few times. This chain joins TRBV28 and TRBJ2-1; TRBD1 is a possible D gene (6 bases). V lost 5 bases to trimming and J lost 6 bases, with 11 bases between them. This CDR3 is built from 13 residues. Per the germline V gene, CDR1 is MDHEN and CDR2 is SYDVKM. Here the CDR3 DNA reads TGTGCCAGCAGTACGCGGACAGTCAATGAGCAGTTCTTC. Protein sequence: CASSTRTVNEQFF.

The chain employs TRBV5-4 and TRBJ2-7; D not resolved. The CDR3 has 14 amino acids. V was cut by 4 bases and J by 0 bases, with 11 bases left in between. Germline V lookup: CDR1 SGHNT, CDR2 YYREEE (reference sequence). CDR3 region: CASSPVGPSYEQYF. The DNA for the CDR3 is TGTGCCAGCAGCCCGGTCGGCCCCTCCTACGAGCAGTACTTC. The full variable domain, its missing parts supplied by reference TRBV5-4 and TRBJ2-7, is ETGVTQSPTHLIKTRGQQVTLRCSSQSGHNTVSWYQQALGQGPQFIFQYYREEENGRGNFPPRFSGLQFPNYSSELNVNALELDDSALYLCASSPVGPSYEQYFGPGTRLTVT.

V and J are TRBV4-1 and TRBJ2-7; perhaps TRBD1 as D (7 bases). This CDR3 contains 15 residues. The V gene's germline CDR1 is MGHRA and CDR2 YSYEKL. V was shortened by 2 bases and J by 1 base, with 12 bases between the two germline ends. The DNA of the CDR3 is TGCGCCAGCAGCCAACAACAGGGGAGGTCCTACGAGCAGTACTTC. As protein: CASSQQQGRSYEQYF.